This T cell receptor beta chain derives from a study of blood T cell repertoires in COVID-19. Data came from immunoSEQ multiplex PCR; TCRdb stores just in-frame clones and leaves some out. The table has about 180,000 clones, roughly 80% seen once. Looked up from germline, CDR1 is SGHVS and CDR2 is FNYEAQ. J was trimmed by 4 bases and V by 3 bases; bases with no gene match: 7. This CDR3 contains 15 residues. The source is a human donor in a cohort sampled during active COVID-19. This chain links TRBV7-6 with TRBJ2-5; 8 nucleotides match TRBD1. Specimen: peripheral blood. The CDR3 nucleotides read TGTGCCAGCAGCTTGTCAGGGGGCTTGGGAGAGACCCAGTACTTC. This sequence encodes CASSLSGGLGETQYF.